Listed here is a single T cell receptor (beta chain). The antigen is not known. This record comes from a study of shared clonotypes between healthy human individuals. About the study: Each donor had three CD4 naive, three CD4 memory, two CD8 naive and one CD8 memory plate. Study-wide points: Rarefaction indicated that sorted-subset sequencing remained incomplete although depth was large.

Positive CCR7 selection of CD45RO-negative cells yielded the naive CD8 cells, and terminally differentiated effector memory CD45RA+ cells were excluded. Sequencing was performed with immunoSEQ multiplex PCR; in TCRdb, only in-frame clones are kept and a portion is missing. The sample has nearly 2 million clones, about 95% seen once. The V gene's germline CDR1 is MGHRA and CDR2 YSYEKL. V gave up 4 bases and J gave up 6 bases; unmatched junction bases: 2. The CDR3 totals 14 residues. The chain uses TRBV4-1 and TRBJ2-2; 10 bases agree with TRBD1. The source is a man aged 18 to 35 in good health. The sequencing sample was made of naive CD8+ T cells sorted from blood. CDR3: CASSPDRGPGELFF. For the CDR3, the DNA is TGCGCCAGCAGCCCAGACAGGGGGCCCGGGGAGCTGTTTTTT.